What follows describes a single T cell receptor beta chain. This clone occurred once. The specificity of this receptor is unknown. Nothing much larger sits one base from this clone, and base qualities are not available. This specimen comes from a study of blood T cell repertoires in COVID-19 (dated by TCRdb to the early 2020s). About the full investigation: Samples covering the acute and convalescent phases of COVID-19 were provided by collaborators in the United States, Italy and Spain. The repertoires were released in a freely available public database intended as a resource for research on the immune response to SARS-CoV-2. Where HLA class I and class II types were available, the types were taken from metadata supplied by the sample provider, not from assay-based typing. The material from the prospective study consisted of cDNA or gDNA derived from T cells, B-cell-depleted T cells, or PBMCs. Samples came from the ongoing ImmuneRACE study (first 160 participants) plus 1,254 subjects from 6 global collaborators. The sample metadata nearly always contained a de-identified subject ID, COVID-19 status, age in years and sex. Subjects who had been exposed to COVID-19, were actively infected with it, or had recovered from it provided the deeply sampled blood TCRbeta repertoires that made up the dataset. Broader findings and caveats from the paper: How much clinical and demographic metadata was included differed by source and by participant, and the metadata was provided uncurated.

Samples from volunteer blood donors who had recovered from COVID-19 were contributed by a second Seattle source. The collaborating institutions used their own protocols to collect whole blood in K2EDTA tubes. For TCRbeta analysis, collaborators shipped samples in one of three forms: frozen whole blood, isolated PBMCs, or DNA extracted from either of those sample types. TCRbeta CDR3 regions were amplified from genomic DNA using the immunoSEQ Assay, a bias-controlled multiplex PCR. Per the original workflow: The number of nucleated cells in each sample was estimated from the amplification of reference gene primers within the assay. Sequence reads were collapsed and filtered to measure the absolute abundance of every unique TCRbeta CDR3 rearrangement. For each sample, productive Simpson clonality was calculated as the square root of Simpson's diversity index across productive rearrangements. TCRdb retrieved this table from immuneACCESS and kept in-frame rearrangements only. Not all clones are present; in checked studies, unresolved V genes account for under half, and no reason is known for the remainder. D and trimming were read from the DNA, whereas the V and J calls and clone size are those reported in that table. This sample comprises around 260,000 clones, 86% of them detected only once. In total, the top ten clones hold approximately 9.8% of the sample.

The sequenced sample was peripheral blood. This receptor was obtained from a man aged 35 to 55 who had recovered from COVID-19.

The CDR3 region has the sequence CASSSPSGGLSHTPDTQYF. Here is the DNA: TGTGCCAGCAGCTCCCCTAGCGGGGGGCTTTCCCACACTCCAGATACGCAGTATTTT. The sequence links TRBV7-2 to TRBJ2-3, with 11 bases matching TRBD2. There are 19 amino acids in the CDR3, from cysteine to phenylalanine inclusive. CDR3 DNA only is kept here, 57 bases in frame from base 1. V loses 4 bases at its end and J loses 4 bases; junction bases beyond the gene matches: 16. The germline V gene yields SGHTA for CDR1 and FQGNSA for CDR2. The CDR3, completed at both ends by the reference TRBV7-2 and TRBJ2-3 genes, gives the full variable domain GAGVSQSPSNKVTEKGKDVELRCDPISGHTALYWYRQSLGQGLEFLIYFQGNSAPDKSGLPSDRFSAERTGGSVSTLTIQRTQQEDSAVYLCASSSPSGGLSHTPDTQYFGPGTRLTVL.